The clone carrying this T cell receptor (beta chain) was seen a single time. These data come from a study of blood T cell repertoires in COVID-19. There are 14 residues in the CDR3. Germline assignment: CDR1 LNHDA and CDR2 SQIVND (reference sequence). Trimming shortened V by 7 bases and J by 8 bases, and 18 bases separated the two germline ends. The data were produced by immunoSEQ multiplex PCR, yet TCRdb's version contains in-frame clones alone and is incomplete. The table records 350,000 to 400,000 clones, roughly 90% of them present only once. The chain uses TRBV19 and TRBJ2-1; D not certain. This TCR came from a woman between 55 and 75 years old with COVID-19, enrolled during active disease. The sample taken for sequencing was peripheral blood. The CDR3 is CASKKAGAFYEQFF. As DNA, the CDR3 is TGTGCCAGTAAGAAGGCAGGCGCTTTCTATGAGCAGTTCTTC.